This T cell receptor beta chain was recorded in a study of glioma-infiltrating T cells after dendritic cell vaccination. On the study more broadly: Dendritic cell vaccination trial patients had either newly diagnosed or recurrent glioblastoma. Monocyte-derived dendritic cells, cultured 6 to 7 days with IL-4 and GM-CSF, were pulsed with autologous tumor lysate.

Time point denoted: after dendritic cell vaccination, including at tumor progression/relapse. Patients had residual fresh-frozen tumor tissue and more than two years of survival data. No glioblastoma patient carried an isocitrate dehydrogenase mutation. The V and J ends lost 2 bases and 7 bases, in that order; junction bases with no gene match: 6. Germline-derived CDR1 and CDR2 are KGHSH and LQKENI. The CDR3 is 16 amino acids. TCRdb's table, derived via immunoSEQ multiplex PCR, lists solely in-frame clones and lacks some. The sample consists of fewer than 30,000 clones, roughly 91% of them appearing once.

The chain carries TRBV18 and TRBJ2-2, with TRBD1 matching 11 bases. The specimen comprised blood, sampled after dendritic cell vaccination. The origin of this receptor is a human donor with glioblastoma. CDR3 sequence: CASSPRTGGVNGELFF. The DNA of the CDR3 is TGTGCCAGCTCACCAAGGACAGGGGGCGTGAACGGGGAGCTGTTTTTT.